A selection of T cell receptor beta chains follows, all from one sample in a study of Ad26.COV2.S vaccination and SARS-CoV-2 variants. Generated by immunoSEQ multiplex PCR, the TCRdb table keeps only in-frame clones and is missing some. This repertoire shows roughly 350,000 clones, around 90% found once; its top ten account for 3.4%. The source material was peripheral blood, sampled in a trial of Ad26.COV2.S vaccine versus placebo. Every receptor here comes from a person aged 18-65 years who received the Ad26.COV2.S COVID-19 vaccine or a placebo. Both conserved end residues are trimmed from each CDR3. The order of the fields is V gene, CDR3 protein.

TRBV3-1/TRBV3-2,ASSQVWRNTGELF
TRBV6-5,ASRPLTGLNTIY
TRBV27,ASSPGIETGGIESANVLT
TRBV18,ASSLFPGQGDGSGELF
TRBV7-2,ASSQGPNTGELF
TRBV30,AWSVRVSETQY
TRBV15,ATSQGPRETQY
TRBV5-1,ASSLTQGNEKLF
TRBV29-1,SVETGKVGTENYGYT
TRBV11-2,ASSLDSRGTQY
TRBV2,ASRTTGRSNQPQH
TRBV19,ASGLAGLGELF
TRBV7-6,ASSLERPDTQY
TRBV6-1,ASSELPGLAYSSTDTQY
TRBV4-1,ASSQSQPALAAEQY
TRBV18,ASYPSGTPSYNEQF
TRBV2,ASSPAVTSNQPQH
TRBV29-1,SVVDSQTADEQY
TRBV21-1,ASSKVVNTGELF
TRBV9,ASSSRGTSGGGYNEQF
TRBV24-1,ATSGRGQDYGYT
TRBV7-9,ASGFGAYYEQY
TRBV7-3,ASSLTGGQPQH
TRBV6-2/TRBV6-3,ASSYEIGVSGDTQY
TRBV5-6,ASSSGQGVNQPQH
TRBV2,ASSVEGGRDQPQH
TRBV7-2,ASSPGGVETQY
TRBV7-3,ASSLGSGTEQF
TRBV7-2,ASSPSITSVNNEQF
TRBV3-1/TRBV3-2,ASSQEARTGFYEQY
TRBV7-8,ASSPGGADYEQY
TRBV18,ASSPPGTEAF
TRBV7-2,ASSKQGGLNTDTQY
TRBV19,ASSIVGQGTDTQY
TRBV13,ASSLGLPGQGDQPQH
TRBV15,ATSRDNSGGLRNTQY
TRBV2,ASSKDKPTGELF
TRBV30,AWTPLRTSGLTDTQY
TRBV5-1,ASSWGQGGETQY
TRBV6-4,ASSDTTGHNEQF
TRBV5-4,ASSPEPGQANTGELF
TRBV7-9,ASSLATGQNTEAF
TRBV11-1,ASSSRGTSSYYEQY
TRBV19,ASSIAPGNTIY
TRBV7-8,ASSFQTGGNTEAF
TRBV15,ATSRVRGGNYNEQF
TRBV20-1,SARDLVTQF
TRBV11-3,ASSFQVNTEAF
TRBV18,ASSPPNQGAAYGYT
TRBV3-1/TRBV3-2,ASSQGLNSNQPQH
TRBV4-2,ASSQGTSDTGELF
TRBV28,ASSSPQWGGASFGANVLT
TRBV18,ASSPSGSSGNTIY
TRBV6-6,ASSTGTGGGETQY
TRBV9,ASTSEHYTDTQY